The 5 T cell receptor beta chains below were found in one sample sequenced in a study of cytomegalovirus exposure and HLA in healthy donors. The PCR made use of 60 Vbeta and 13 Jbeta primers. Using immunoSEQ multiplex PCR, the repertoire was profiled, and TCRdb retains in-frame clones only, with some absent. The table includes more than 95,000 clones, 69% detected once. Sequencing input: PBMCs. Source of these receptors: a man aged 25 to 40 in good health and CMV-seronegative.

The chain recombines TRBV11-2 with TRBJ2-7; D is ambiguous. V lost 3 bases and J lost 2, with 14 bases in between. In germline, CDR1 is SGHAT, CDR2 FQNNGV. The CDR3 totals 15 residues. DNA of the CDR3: TGTGCCAGCAGCTTTTCGAGGCGGATAACCTACGAGCAGTACTTC. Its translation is CASSFSRRITYEQYF.

CDR3 loop: CASSYSNAGGNQPQHF. The CDR3 DNA is TGTGCCAGCAGTTACTCGAACGCAGGGGGCAATCAGCCCCAGCATTTT. The rearrangement joins TRBV6-5 to TRBJ1-5; D might be TRBD1 (6 bases). From germline, CDR1 is MNHEY and CDR2 SVGAGI. The CDR3 loop spans 16 amino acids. V lost 0 bases, J lost 2 bases, and 11 bases lay in between.

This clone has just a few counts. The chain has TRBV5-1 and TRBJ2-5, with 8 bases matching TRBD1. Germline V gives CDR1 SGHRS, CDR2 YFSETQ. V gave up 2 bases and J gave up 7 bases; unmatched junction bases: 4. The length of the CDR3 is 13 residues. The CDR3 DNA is TGCGCCAGCAGCTTTGGACAGGGAGGGACCCAGTACTTC. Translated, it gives CASSFGQGGTQYF.

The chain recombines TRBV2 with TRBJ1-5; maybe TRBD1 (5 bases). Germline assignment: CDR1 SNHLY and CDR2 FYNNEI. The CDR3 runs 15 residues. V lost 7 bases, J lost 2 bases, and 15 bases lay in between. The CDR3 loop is CASNDRIERNQPQHF. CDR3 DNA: TGTGCCAGCAACGACAGAATCGAGCGCAATCAGCCCCAGCATTTT.

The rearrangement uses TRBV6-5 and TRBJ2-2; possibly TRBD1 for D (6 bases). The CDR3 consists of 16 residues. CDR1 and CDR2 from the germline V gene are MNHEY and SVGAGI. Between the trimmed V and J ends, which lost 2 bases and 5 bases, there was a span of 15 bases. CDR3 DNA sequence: TGTGCCAGCAGTTACGAGGGGCAGGGGCAAACCGGGGAGCTGTTTTTT. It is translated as CASSYEGQGQTGELFF.